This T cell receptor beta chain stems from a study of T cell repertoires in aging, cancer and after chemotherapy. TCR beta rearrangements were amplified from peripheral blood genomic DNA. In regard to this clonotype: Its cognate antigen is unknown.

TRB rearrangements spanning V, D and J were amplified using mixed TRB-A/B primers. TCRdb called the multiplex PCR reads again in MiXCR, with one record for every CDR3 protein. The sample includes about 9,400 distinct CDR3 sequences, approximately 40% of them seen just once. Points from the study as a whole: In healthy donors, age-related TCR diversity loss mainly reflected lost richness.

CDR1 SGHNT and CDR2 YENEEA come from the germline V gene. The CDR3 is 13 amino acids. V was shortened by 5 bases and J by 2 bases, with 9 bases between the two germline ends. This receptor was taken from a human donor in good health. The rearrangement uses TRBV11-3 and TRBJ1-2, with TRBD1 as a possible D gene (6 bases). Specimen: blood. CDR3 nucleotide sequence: TGTGCCAGCAGCCATCAGGGGAACTATGGCTACACCTTC. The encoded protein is CASSHQGNYGYTF.